These 8 T cell receptor beta chains were all obtained from the same sample, sequenced in a study of cytomegalovirus exposure and HLA in healthy donors. The PCR made use of 60 Vbeta and 13 Jbeta primers. TCRdb's copy holds only in-frame clones and misses some; the assay was immunoSEQ multiplex PCR. The table has approximately 130,000 clones, about three quarters seen once; the top ten hold about 3%. Sequenced input: PBMCs. These receptor sequences come from a human donor in good health.

This chain connects TRBV5-4 to TRBJ2-5; weak D call: TRBD1 (5 bases). Between the trimmed V and J ends, which lost 0 bases and 3 bases, there was a span of 15 bases. Germline V gene sequence: CDR1 SGHNT, CDR2 YYREEE (reference sequence). The CDR3 contains 16 residues. The CDR3 loop is CASSLEPGRGKETQYF. In nucleotides, the CDR3 is TGTGCCAGCAGCTTGGAGCCGGGTAGGGGAAAAGAGACCCAGTACTTC.

The rearrangement joins TRBV19 to TRBJ1-2; 7 bases agree with TRBD1. Germline V lookup: CDR1 LNHDA, CDR2 SQIVND (reference sequence). The CDR3 contains 18 residues. With 4 bases clipped from V and 7 bases from J, the junction kept 21 bases outside the gene matches. CDR3 sequence: CASSKNLGQPGWGLGYTF. The CDR3 DNA reads TGTGCCAGTAGTAAAAATCTGGGACAGCCTGGCTGGGGTCTTGGCTACACCTTC.

This clone was seen more than once but under ten times. The chain is built from TRBV7-9 and TRBJ1-2, with D hard to call. Per germline, CDR1 SEHNR and CDR2 FQNEAQ (reference sequence). The CDR3 is made up of 12 amino acids. V was clipped by 7 bases and J by 4 bases, with 10 bases between them. Here the CDR3 DNA reads TGTGCCAGCACCGAACAGAGCTATGGCTACACCTTC. Translation: CASTEQSYGYTF.

The J gene is TRBJ2-7, the V gene TRBV4-2, with 10 bases fitting TRBD1. The germline gives CDR1 LGHNA, CDR2 YNFKEQ. The CDR3 totals 16 residues. Germline trimming cut 4 bases from V and 1 base from J; bases unmatched to any gene: 7. The CDR3 DNA is TGTGCCAGCAGCCCAAGACAGGGGGCGACTTCCTACGAGCAGTACTTC. Translation gives CASSPRQGATSYEQYF.

This chain connects TRBV30 to TRBJ2-7; possible D gene TRBD2, 5 bases. V lost 5 bases, J lost 5 bases, and 13 bases lay in between. The germline CDR1 and CDR2 sequences are GTSNPN and SVGIG (reference sequence). The CDR3 spans 12 residues. The CDR3: CAWLGDSHEQYF. The CDR3 DNA reads TGTGCCTGGCTGGGAGACTCGCACGAGCAGTACTTC. Variable domain in full (rest from reference TRBV30 and TRBJ2-7): SQTIHQWPATLVQPVGSPLSLECTVEGTSNPNLYWYRQAAGRGLQLLFYSVGIGQISSEVPQNLSASRPQDRQFILSSKKLLLSDSGFYLCAWLGDSHEQYFGPGTRLTVT.

This sequence joins TRBV4-2 and TRBJ1-1; D remains ambiguous. The CDR3 is 14 residues long. CDR1 is LGHNA and CDR2 is YNFKEQ in the germline V gene. V was clipped by 5 bases and J by 11 bases, with 21 bases between them. The DNA for the CDR3 is TGTGCCAGCAGCTCTACGGCCAGGAACACCGAGGCTTTCTTT. Its protein is CASSSTARNTEAFF.

In its sample, this clone was seen once. The rearrangement joins TRBV4-2 to TRBJ1-5; 9 bases line up with TRBD1. The trim removed 5 bases at V and 1 base at J, leaving 12 bases unmatched. The CDR3 runs to 18 residues. Germline CDR1 and CDR2: LGHNA and YNFKEQ. The chain's CDR3 is CASSSSRDRVWSNQPQHF. In nucleotides, the CDR3 is TGTGCCAGCAGCTCGTCCCGGGACAGGGTGTGGAGCAATCAGCCCCAGCATTTT.

This clone has just a few counts. V gene TRBV6-5 combines with J gene TRBJ1-1; D perhaps matches TRBD1 (6 bases). The V gene lost 7 bases and the J gene lost 12 bases, with 18 bases spanning the gap. This CDR3 region has 12 residues. Germline loops: CDR1 MNHEY, CDR2 SVGAGI. The CDR3 spells CASNPTGDRPFF. The CDR3 DNA reads TGTGCCAGCAACCCGACAGGCGACAGACCTTTCTTT.